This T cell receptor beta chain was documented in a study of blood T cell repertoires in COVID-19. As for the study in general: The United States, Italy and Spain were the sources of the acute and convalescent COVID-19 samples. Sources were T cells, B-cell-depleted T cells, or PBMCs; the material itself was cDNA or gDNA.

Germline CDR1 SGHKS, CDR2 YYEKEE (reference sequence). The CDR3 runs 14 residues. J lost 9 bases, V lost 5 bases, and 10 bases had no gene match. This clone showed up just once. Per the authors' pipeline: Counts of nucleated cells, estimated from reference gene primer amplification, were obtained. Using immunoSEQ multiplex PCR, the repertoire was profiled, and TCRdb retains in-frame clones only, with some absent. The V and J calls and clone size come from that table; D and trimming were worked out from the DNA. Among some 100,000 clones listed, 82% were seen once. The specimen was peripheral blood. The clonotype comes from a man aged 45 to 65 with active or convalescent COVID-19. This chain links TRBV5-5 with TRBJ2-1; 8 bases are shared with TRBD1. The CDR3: CASSHRDTGGEQFF. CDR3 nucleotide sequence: TGTGCCAGCAGTCACCGGGACACAGGGGGTGAGCAGTTCTTC.